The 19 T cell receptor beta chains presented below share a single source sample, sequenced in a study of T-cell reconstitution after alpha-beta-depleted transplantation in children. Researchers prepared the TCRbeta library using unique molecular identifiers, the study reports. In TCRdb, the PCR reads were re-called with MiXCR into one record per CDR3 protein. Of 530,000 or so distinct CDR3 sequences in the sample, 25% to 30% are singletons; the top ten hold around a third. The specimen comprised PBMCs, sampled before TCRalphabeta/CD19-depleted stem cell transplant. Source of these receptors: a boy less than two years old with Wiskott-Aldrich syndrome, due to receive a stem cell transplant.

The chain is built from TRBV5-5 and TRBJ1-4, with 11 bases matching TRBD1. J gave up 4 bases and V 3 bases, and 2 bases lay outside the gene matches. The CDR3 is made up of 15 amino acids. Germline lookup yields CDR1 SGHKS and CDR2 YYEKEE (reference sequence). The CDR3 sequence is CASSWGTGGNEKLFF. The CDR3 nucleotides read TGTGCCAGCAGCTGGGGGACAGGGGGTAATGAAAAACTGTTTTTT.

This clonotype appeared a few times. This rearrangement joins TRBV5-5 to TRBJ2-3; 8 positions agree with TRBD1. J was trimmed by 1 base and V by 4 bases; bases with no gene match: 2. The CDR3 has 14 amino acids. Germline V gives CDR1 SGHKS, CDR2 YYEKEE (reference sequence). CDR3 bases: TGTGCCAGCAGCCGGGGACAGGGCACAGATACGCAGTATTTT. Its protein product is CASSRGQGTDTQYF.

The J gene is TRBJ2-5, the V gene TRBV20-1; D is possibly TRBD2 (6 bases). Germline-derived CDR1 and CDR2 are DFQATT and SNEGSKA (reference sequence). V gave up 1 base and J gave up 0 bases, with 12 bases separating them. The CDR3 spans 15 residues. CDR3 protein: CSARVTRGYQETQYF. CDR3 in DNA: TGCAGTGCTAGAGTAACCCGGGGGTACCAAGAGACCCAGTACTTC.

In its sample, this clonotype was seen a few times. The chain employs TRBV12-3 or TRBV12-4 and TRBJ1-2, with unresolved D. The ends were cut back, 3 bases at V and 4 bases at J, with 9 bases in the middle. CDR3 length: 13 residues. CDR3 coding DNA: TGTGCCAGCAGTTTGGGCACCCTCTATGGCTACACCTTC. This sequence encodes CASSLGTLYGYTF.

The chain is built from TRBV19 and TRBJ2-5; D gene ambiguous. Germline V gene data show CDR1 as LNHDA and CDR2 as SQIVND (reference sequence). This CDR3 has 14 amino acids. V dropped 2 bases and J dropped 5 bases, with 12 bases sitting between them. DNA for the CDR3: TGTGCCAGTAGTATATCTGGTCCCCAGGAGACCCAGTACTTC. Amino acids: CASSISGPQETQYF.

The CDR3: CASSLLVDQETQYF. CDR3 nucleotide sequence: TGCGCCAGCAGCTTGTTAGTAGATCAAGAGACCCAGTACTTC. The gene calls are TRBV5-1 and TRBJ2-5; no clear D gene. Germline V CDR1 and CDR2: SGHRS, YFSETQ. V was cut by 1 base and J by 2 bases, with 9 bases left in between. CDR3 size: 14 residues.

This CDR3 reads CASSDQATNEKLFF. In DNA form, the CDR3 reads TGTGCCAGCAGCGATCAAGCAACTAATGAAAAACTGTTTTTT. The chain couples TRBV5-5 to TRBJ1-4; no clear D gene. Trimming took off 4 bases at V and 0 bases at J, with 7 bases between the two ends. This CDR3 is built from 14 residues. Germline CDR1 and CDR2: SGHKS and YYEKEE (reference sequence).

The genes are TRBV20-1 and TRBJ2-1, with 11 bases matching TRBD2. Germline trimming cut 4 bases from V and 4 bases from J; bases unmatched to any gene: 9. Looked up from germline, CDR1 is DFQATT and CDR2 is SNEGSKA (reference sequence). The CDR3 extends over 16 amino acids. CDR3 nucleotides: TGCAGTGCTATTCGAATGCGGACTAGCGGGTACAATGAGCAGTTCTTC. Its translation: CSAIRMRTSGYNEQFF.

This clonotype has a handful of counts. The CDR3 protein is CAISESKGMGSPLHF. In DNA, the CDR3 is TGTGCCATCAGTGAGTCCAAGGGCATGGGCTCACCCCTCCACTTT. The chain uses TRBV10-3 and TRBJ1-6, with D unclear. CDR1 and CDR2 from the germline V gene are ENHRY and SYGVKD. The CDR3 sequence is 15 residues long. V lost 0 bases, J lost 10 bases, and 13 bases lay in between.

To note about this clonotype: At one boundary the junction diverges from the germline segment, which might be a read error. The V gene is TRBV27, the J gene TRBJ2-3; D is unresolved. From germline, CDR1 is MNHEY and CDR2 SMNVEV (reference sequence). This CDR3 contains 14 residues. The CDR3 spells CASRLRWGTDTQYF. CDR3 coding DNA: TGTGCCAGCCGTTTAAGGTGGGGCACAGATACGCAGTATTTT.

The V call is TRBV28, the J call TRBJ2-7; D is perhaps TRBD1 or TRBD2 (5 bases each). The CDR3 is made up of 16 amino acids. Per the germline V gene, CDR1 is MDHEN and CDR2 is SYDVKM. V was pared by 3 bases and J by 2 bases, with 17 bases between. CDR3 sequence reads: CASSLRGKIQPYEQYF. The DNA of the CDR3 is TGTGCCAGCAGTTTGAGGGGAAAAATACAACCCTACGAGCAGTACTTC.

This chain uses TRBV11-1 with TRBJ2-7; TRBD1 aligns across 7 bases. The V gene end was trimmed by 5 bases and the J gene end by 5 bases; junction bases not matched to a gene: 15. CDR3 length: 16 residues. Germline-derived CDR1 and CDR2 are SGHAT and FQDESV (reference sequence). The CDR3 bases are TGTGCCAGCAGCAATTCCAGACAGGGCAGGTACAACGAGCAGTACTTC. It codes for CASSNSRQGRYNEQYF.

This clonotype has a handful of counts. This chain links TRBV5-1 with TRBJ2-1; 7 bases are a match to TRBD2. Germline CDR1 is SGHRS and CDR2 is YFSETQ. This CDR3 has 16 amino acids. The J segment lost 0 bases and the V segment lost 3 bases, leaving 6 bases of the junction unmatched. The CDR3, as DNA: TGCGCCAGCAGCTCAAGACTAGCCTACTCCTACAATGAGCAGTTCTTC. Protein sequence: CASSSRLAYSYNEQFF.

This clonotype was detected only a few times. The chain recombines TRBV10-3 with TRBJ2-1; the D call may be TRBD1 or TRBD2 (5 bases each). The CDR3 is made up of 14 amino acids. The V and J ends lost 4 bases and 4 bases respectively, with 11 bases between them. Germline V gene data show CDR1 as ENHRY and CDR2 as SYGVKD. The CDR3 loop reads CAISARDGYNEQFF. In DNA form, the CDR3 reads TGTGCCATCAGTGCGAGGGACGGATACAATGAGCAGTTCTTC.

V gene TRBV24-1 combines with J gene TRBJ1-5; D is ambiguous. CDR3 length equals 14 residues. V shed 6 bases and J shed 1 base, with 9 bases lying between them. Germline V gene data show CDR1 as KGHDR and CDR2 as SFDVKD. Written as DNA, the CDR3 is TGTGCCACCAGTTACGGTGGCAGCAATCAGCCCCAGCATTTT. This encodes CATSYGGSNQPQHF.

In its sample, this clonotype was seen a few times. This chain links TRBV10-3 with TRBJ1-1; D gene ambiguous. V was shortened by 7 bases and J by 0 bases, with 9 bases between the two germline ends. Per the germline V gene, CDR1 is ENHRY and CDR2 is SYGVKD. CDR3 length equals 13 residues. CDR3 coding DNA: TGTGCCATCAAGTTCGCCTTGAACACTGAAGCTTTCTTT. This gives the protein CAIKFALNTEAFF.

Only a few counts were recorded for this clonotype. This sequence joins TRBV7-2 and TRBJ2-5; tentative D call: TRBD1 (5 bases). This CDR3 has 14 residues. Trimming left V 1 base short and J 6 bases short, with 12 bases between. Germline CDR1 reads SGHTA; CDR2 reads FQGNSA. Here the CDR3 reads CASSLVVAGKTQYF. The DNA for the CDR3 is TGTGCCAGCAGCTTAGTCGTGGCAGGGAAGACCCAGTACTTC.

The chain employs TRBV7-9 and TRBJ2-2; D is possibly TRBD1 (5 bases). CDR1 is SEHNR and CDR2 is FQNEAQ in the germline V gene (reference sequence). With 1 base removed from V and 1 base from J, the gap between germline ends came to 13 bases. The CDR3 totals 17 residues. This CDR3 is CASSLERGSRNTGELFF. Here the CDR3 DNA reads TGTGCCAGCAGCTTAGAAAGGGGTAGCAGGAACACCGGGGAGCTGTTTTTT. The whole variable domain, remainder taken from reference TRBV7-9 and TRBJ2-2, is DTGVSQNPRHKITKRGQNVTFRCDPISEHNRLYWYRQTLGQGPEFLTYFQNEAQLEKSRLLSDRFSAERPKGSFSTLEIQRTEQGDSAMYLCASSLERGSRNTGELFFGEGSRLTVL.

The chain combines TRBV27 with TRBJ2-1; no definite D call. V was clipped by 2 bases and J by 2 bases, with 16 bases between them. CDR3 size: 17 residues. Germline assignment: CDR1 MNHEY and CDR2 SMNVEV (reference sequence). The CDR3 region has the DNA TGTGCCAGCAGTTTACTTCGCAGATCTAATGCCTACAATGAGCAGTTCTTC. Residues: CASSLLRRSNAYNEQFF.